These 18 T cell receptor beta chains share one sample of origin, sequenced in a study of human T cells and chemical hapten exposure. The sample's time point: patch test 1, 2 weeks after DPC sensitization. This sample's treatment: therapeutic diphenylcyclopropenone sensitization with weekly scalp DPC. TCRdb re-called the RACE reads through MiXCR, storing one row per CDR3 protein. The table has 65,000 to 85,000 distinct CDR3 sequences, 9% to 12% seen once. The sequences come from whole blood, collected in connection with sensitization to the hapten diphenylcyclopropenone (DPC). These receptors came from a woman aged 50 to 65 with alopecia areata. Some clones in this sample may be carry-over from other donors' samples.

This clonotype was seen a handful of times. The gene calls are TRBV9 and TRBJ2-4, with 13 positions matching TRBD2. CDR1 SGDLS and CDR2 YYNGEE come from the germline V gene. This CDR3 is 22 amino acids long. V was pared by 0 bases and J by 0 bases, with 15 bases of the junction left unmatched. CDR3 region: CASSVGPWAGTSGILAKNIQYF. The CDR3 bases are TGTGCCAGCAGCGTAGGCCCCTGGGCCGGGACTAGCGGGATCCTAGCCAAAAACATTCAGTACTTC.

This clonotype has more than one count but fewer than ten. The chain carries TRBV6-2 or TRBV6-3 and TRBJ2-3, with D uncertain. There are 14 residues in the CDR3. Germline V lookup: CDR1 MNHEY, CDR2 SVGEGT. Trimming shortened V by 3 bases and J by 0 bases, and 7 bases separated the two germline ends. Here the CDR3 DNA reads TGTGCCAGCAGTTATGATGCTAGCACAGATACGCAGTATTTT. Its protein product is CASSYDASTDTQYF.

In its sample, this clonotype was seen a few times. The V call is TRBV28, the J call TRBJ2-6; 10 bases align to TRBD2. Per the germline V gene, CDR1 is MDHEN and CDR2 is SYDVKM. This CDR3 spans 17 amino acids. J gave up 1 base and V 8 bases, and 8 bases lay outside the gene matches. DNA for the CDR3: TGTGCCAGCTGGTCTAGCGGGAGTCTATCTGGGGCCAACGTCCTGACTTTC. It translates to CASWSSGSLSGANVLTF.

V gene TRBV5-6 combines with J gene TRBJ2-4, with 11 positions matching TRBD2. The germline CDR1 and CDR2 sequences are SGHDT and YYEEEE. V dropped 0 bases and J dropped 3; count of bases not matched to a gene: 17. This CDR3 is 21 amino acids long. The DNA for the CDR3 is TGTGCCAGCAGCTTGGACCACTGGGGCCGGGGACTAGCGGTCAACAAAAACATTCAGTACTTC. This gives the protein CASSLDHWGRGLAVNKNIQYF.

To note about this clonotype: Being one base from a much bigger clone, this may be a read error. The V gene is TRBV6-5, the J gene TRBJ2-7, with 7 bases that match TRBD1. The CDR3 has 17 amino acids. The germline V gene encodes CDR1 MNHEY and CDR2 SVGAGI. The CDR3 nucleotides read TGTGCCAGAAGTTACCCCCTAAGGGACAGTAGCTCCTACGAGCAGTACTTC. As protein: CARSYPLRDSSSYEQYF.

This clonotype was seen only a few times. This chain uses TRBV29-1 with TRBJ1-1, with D possibly TRBD1 on 5 matching bases. Germline-derived CDR1 and CDR2 are SQVTM and ANQGSEA. The V gene lost 4 bases and the J gene lost 0 bases, with 9 bases spanning the gap. The CDR3 is made up of 13 amino acids. The CDR3 region is CSVGQLMNTEAFF. The CDR3 nucleotides are TGCAGCGTTGGACAGCTTATGAACACTGAAGCTTTCTTT.

The chain recombines TRBV29-1 with TRBJ2-7; TRBD2 agrees at 11 bases. The V gene's germline CDR1 is SQVTM and CDR2 ANQGSEA. V lost 6 bases, J lost 5 bases, and 3 bases stayed unmatched. CDR3 size: 12 residues. This CDR3 is CSVTSGIHEQYF. CDR3 DNA sequence: TGCAGCGTGACTAGCGGGATCCACGAGCAGTACTTC.

This clonotype turned up a few times. The chain recombines TRBV18 with TRBJ1-2, with 12 bases identical to TRBD1. The CDR3 extends over 14 amino acids. Germline V gene data show CDR1 as KGHSH and CDR2 as LQKENI. Unmatched junction bases numbered 0, after V lost 0 bases and J lost 7 bases. CDR3 in DNA: TGTGCCAGCTCACCACCGGGACAGGGGGCTGGCTACACCTTC. Translating it yields CASSPPGQGAGYTF.

The chain employs TRBV4-2 and TRBJ2-1; the match to TRBD2 covers 10 bases. Germline V CDR1 and CDR2: LGHNA, YNFKEQ. V trimming: 2 bases; J trimming: 0 bases; junction bases outside the gene matches: 1. The CDR3 runs 16 residues. CDR3 coding DNA: TGTGCCAGCAGCCAACCTAGCGGGAGCTCCTACAATGAGCAGTTCTTC. Translating gives CASSQPSGSSYNEQFF.

This clonotype occurred a few times. The gene calls are TRBV7-9 and TRBJ2-5, with no clear D. V lost 6 bases and J lost 4, with 12 bases in between. Germline loops: CDR1 SEHNR, CDR2 FQNEAQ (reference sequence). This CDR3 spans 13 amino acids. The CDR3 DNA reads as TGTGCCAGCAGGGCCCGAGTGGTAGAGACCCAGTACTTC. Encoded protein: CASRARVVETQYF.

This clonotype was seen a few times. The chain employs TRBV20-1 and TRBJ1-3; the match to TRBD1 covers 9 bases. Looked up from germline, CDR1 is DFQATT and CDR2 is SNEGSKA (reference sequence). The CDR3 loop spans 16 amino acids. Trimming at V came to 0 bases and at J to 2 bases, leaving 5 bases not matched to a gene. The CDR3 DNA is TGCAGTGCTAGAGACCCGACAGGGGGACCTGGAAACACCATATATTTT. Its translation: CSARDPTGGPGNTIYF.

The chain has TRBV27 and TRBJ1-5; maybe TRBD1 (6 bases). The CDR3 loop spans 13 amino acids. In germline, CDR1 is MNHEY, CDR2 SMNVEV (reference sequence). V gave up 8 bases and J gave up 8 bases, with 16 bases separating them. The CDR3 protein is CASRRYRDEPQHF. DNA for the CDR3: TGTGCCAGCCGACGCTACAGGGATGAGCCCCAGCATTTT.

The chain combines TRBV4-1 with TRBJ2-7, with D possibly matching TRBD1 (5 bases). V lost 1 base, J lost 5 bases, and 12 bases lay in between. Germline V CDR1 and CDR2: MGHRA, YSYEKL. CDR3 length equals 14 residues. The CDR3 loop reads CASSQVQGTHEQYF. The CDR3 DNA reads as TGCGCCAGCAGCCAAGTTCAGGGAACCCACGAGCAGTACTTC.

This clonotype was found a few times. The rearrangement links TRBV18 to TRBJ1-5, with D unclear. The CDR3 has 14 amino acids. In germline, CDR1 is KGHSH, CDR2 LQKENI. The V gene lost 1 base and the J gene lost 7 bases, with 11 bases spanning the gap. In nucleotides, the CDR3 is TGTGCCAGCTCACCACGGAGGGAGGAACAGCCCCAGCATTTT. Encoded protein: CASSPRREEQPQHF.

This clonotype was picked up a small number of times. The V gene is TRBV18, the J gene TRBJ2-7; TRBD2 matches 7 bases. The CDR3 loop spans 16 amino acids. V gave up 0 bases and J gave up 1 base; unmatched junction bases: 6. Germline-derived CDR1 and CDR2 are KGHSH and LQKENI. CDR3 loop: CASSPPGGIVSYEQYF. In DNA form, the CDR3 reads TGTGCCAGCTCACCACCGGGGGGGATTGTGTCCTACGAGCAGTACTTC.

This clonotype was picked up many times. This sequence joins TRBV27 and TRBJ2-3; 9 positions agree with TRBD1. J was trimmed by 5 bases and V by 2 bases; bases with no gene match: 5. This CDR3 contains 15 residues. The germline V gene has CDR1 MNHEY and CDR2 SMNVEV (reference sequence). The CDR3 sequence is CASSLSWTGEDTQYF. The CDR3 DNA sequence: TGTGCCAGCAGTTTAAGCTGGACAGGGGAAGATACGCAGTATTTT.

This clonotype was detected many times. This rearrangement joins TRBV5-1 to TRBJ2-5; D is unclear. Trimming cost V 3 bases and J 5 bases, with 11 bases left between them. The CDR3 sequence is 13 residues long. CDR1 is SGHRS, CDR2 YFSETQ, per germline. The chain's CDR3 is CASSSGPGETQYF. CDR3 nucleotides: TGCGCCAGCAGCTCGGGTCCCGGGGAGACCCAGTACTTC.

The chain is built from TRBV6-4 and TRBJ2-1, with 8 bases matching TRBD1. CDR1 and CDR2 (germline): MRHNA, SNTAGT. V gave up 6 bases and J gave up 8 bases; unmatched junction bases: 9. CDR3 length equals 14 residues. CDR3: CASSEAGGRDEQFF. CDR3 nucleotide sequence: TGTGCCAGCAGCGAGGCAGGGGGCCGAGATGAGCAGTTCTTC.